This T cell receptor (beta chain) was observed in a study of cytomegalovirus exposure and HLA in healthy donors. Findings of the study overall: Most CMV-associated TCR beta chains appeared HLA-restricted in a later analysis.

In the case of this clone: Its target is unknown.

The V gene's germline CDR1 is SNHLY and CDR2 FYNNEI. Trimming took 6 bases from V and 5 from J; bases not matched to a gene: 9. This CDR3 has 15 residues. The PCR employed 60 Vbeta primers together with 13 Jbeta primers. The method was immunoSEQ multiplex PCR; TCRdb's version includes in-frame clones alone and lacks a portion of them. The table lists over 150,000 clones, over 70% of them singletons. What was sequenced was PBMCs. This rearrangement joins TRBV2 to TRBJ1-4; TRBD1 matches 7 bases. This TCR came from a woman between 45 and 60 years old in good health and CMV-seropositive. The DNA of the CDR3 is TGTGCCAGCAGAGGCACCGGGACAGTAAATGAAAAACTGTTTTTT. This sequence encodes CASRGTGTVNEKLFF. Together with reference TRBV2 and TRBJ1-4, the CDR3 gives the full variable domain: EPEVTQTPSHQVTQMGQEVILRCVPISNHLYFYWYRQILGQKVEFLVSFYNNEISEKSEIFDDQFSVERPDGSNFTLKIRSTKLEDSAMYFCASRGTGTVNEKLFFGSGTQLSVL.